What follows are 30 T cell receptor beta chains derived from one specimen sequenced in a study of PD-1 blockade in classical Hodgkin lymphoma. Time point here: cycle 4 day 1 (C4D1), after less than 7 weeks of nivolumab. Following autologous stem cell transplantation, relapse occurred in every patient, and exposure to brentuximab vedotin varied. The table came from immunoSEQ multiplex PCR; TCRdb's copy has only in-frame clones and leaves some out. The sample lists tens of thousands of clones, around four fifths occurring once. The starting material was peripheral blood mononuclear cells (PBMCs), obtained before the fourth cycle of nivolumab. These receptors were taken from a human donor with classical Hodgkin lymphoma.

The chain couples TRBV9 to TRBJ1-2; tentative D call: TRBD1 (6 bases). Germline-derived CDR1 and CDR2 are SGDLS and YYNGEE. The V end lost 3 bases, the J end lost 4 bases, and 10 bases lay between the germline ends. The CDR3 totals 13 residues. The CDR3 here is CASSAGQSYGYTF. CDR3 coding DNA: TGTGCCAGCAGCGCGGGACAATCCTATGGCTACACCTTC. Using reference TRBV9 and TRBJ1-2 for the parts outside the CDR3, the full variable domain is DSGVTQTPKHLITATGQRVTLRCSPRSGDLSVYWYQQSLDQGLQFLIQYYNGEERAKGNILERFSAQQFPDLHSELNLSSLELGDSALYFCASSAGQSYGYTFGSGTRLTVV.

This clone is deemed medium-sized. The rearrangement links TRBV29-1 to TRBJ1-2; D call uncertain. The CDR3 loop spans 13 amino acids. In germline, CDR1 is SQVTM, CDR2 ANQGSEA. V lost 3 bases and J 2 bases, leaving 10 bases between the germline ends. CDR3 residues: CSVEPWGNYGYTF. The DNA of the CDR3 is TGCAGCGTTGAGCCATGGGGAAACTATGGCTACACCTTC.

The count of this clone is one. The chain uses TRBV19 and TRBJ2-7; the D is unclear. V was cut by 4 bases and J by 3 bases, with 10 bases left in between. This CDR3 has 13 residues. The germline V gene has CDR1 LNHDA and CDR2 SQIVND (reference sequence). CDR3: CASSRQTGYEQYF. The CDR3 nucleotides are TGTGCCAGTAGTAGGCAGACTGGCTACGAGCAGTACTTC.

This rearrangement joins TRBV6-1 to TRBJ2-5; 11 bases fit TRBD2. Trimming removed 5 bases from V and 1 base from J; junction bases left unmatched: 3. The CDR3 totals 15 residues. Germline CDR1 MNHNS, CDR2 SASEGT. As DNA, the CDR3 is TGTGCCAGCAGTAGTAGCGGGAGGGCCCAAGAGACCCAGTACTTC. Its translation: CASSSSGRAQETQYF.

V usage is TRBV27 and J usage is TRBJ2-2, with 9 bases that match TRBD1. The germline V gene encodes CDR1 MNHEY and CDR2 SMNVEV (reference sequence). V trimming: 7 bases; J trimming: 3 bases; junction bases outside the gene matches: 6. This CDR3 comprises 15 residues. This chain's CDR3 is CASTLGQGHTGELFF. CDR3 DNA: TGTGCCAGCACCCTCGGACAGGGGCACACCGGGGAGCTGTTTTTT.

The chain joins TRBV6-1 to TRBJ1-5, with D tentatively TRBD1 (6 bases). CDR1 is MNHNS, CDR2 SASEGT, per germline. Trimming pared 1 base from V and 7 bases from J, leaving 11 bases between. The length of the CDR3 is 14 residues. DNA for the CDR3: TGTGCCAGCAGTGAAGTGGGGGCTCGGCAGCCCCAGCATTTT. Residues: CASSEVGARQPQHF.

This chain connects TRBV6-5 to TRBJ2-3; no clear D gene. This CDR3 has 13 residues. Germline CDR1 is MNHEY and CDR2 is SVGAGI. V lost 2 bases and J lost 3, with 6 bases in between. In DNA, the CDR3 is TGTGCCAGCAGTTACGGTAGTACAGATACGCAGTATTTT. It specifies CASSYGSTDTQYF.

The gene calls are TRBV7-2 and TRBJ2-5; D not resolved. The germline V and J ends were trimmed by 4 bases and 1 base, with 10 bases remaining between them. This CDR3 contains 14 residues. The germline V gene has CDR1 SGHTA and CDR2 FQGNSA. The CDR3 sequence: CASSSAVTQETQYF. CDR3 nucleotides: TGTGCCAGCAGCTCGGCGGTAACCCAAGAGACCCAGTACTTC.

The V call is TRBV7-9, the J call TRBJ2-2; D might be TRBD1 or TRBD2, each matching 7 bases. Trimming pared 7 bases from V and 6 bases from J, leaving 18 bases between. This CDR3 contains 15 residues. Per germline, CDR1 SEHNR and CDR2 FQNEAQ (reference sequence). The DNA for the CDR3 is TGTGCCAGCACAAACACGGCAGGGGGGGCCGGGGAGCTGTTTTTT. Translation: CASTNTAGGAGELFF.

The rearrangement links TRBV6-4 to TRBJ1-1; D call uncertain. V dropped 6 bases and J dropped 1 base, with 9 bases sitting between them. This CDR3 comprises 13 residues. CDR1 and CDR2 from the germline V gene are MRHNA and SNTAGT. CDR3 protein: CASSLQRNTEAFF. For the CDR3, the DNA is TGTGCCAGCAGCTTACAGAGGAACACTGAAGCTTTCTTT.

The chain joins TRBV12-5 to TRBJ2-1; 7 bases agree with TRBD2. Germline trimming cut 1 base from V and 8 bases from J; bases unmatched to any gene: 5. From germline, CDR1 is LGHNT and CDR2 FRNRAP. The length of the CDR3 is 14 residues. The CDR3 is CASGLGLGRDEQFF. The CDR3 region has the DNA TGTGCTAGTGGTTTGGGGTTAGGGAGGGATGAGCAGTTCTTC.

This clone was seen more than once but under ten times. This chain joins TRBV29-1 and TRBJ2-7; D is tentatively TRBD1 or TRBD2 (5 bases each). Trimming took 6 bases from V and 2 from J, leaving 17 bases between them. CDR1 is SQVTM, CDR2 ANQGSEA, per germline. The length of the CDR3 is 14 residues. CDR3: CSVGDGDGAYEQYF. The CDR3 nucleotides are TGCAGCGTAGGCGACGGGGACGGAGCCTACGAGCAGTACTTC.

The chain links TRBV28 to TRBJ1-5; weak D call: TRBD1 (5 bases). The length of the CDR3 is 15 residues. Germline CDR1 and CDR2: MDHEN and SYDVKM. V dropped 5 bases and J dropped 5 bases, with 16 bases sitting between them. The CDR3 loop reads CASSRDRDGYQPQHF. The DNA of the CDR3 is TGTGCCAGCAGTCGGGACCGGGACGGATATCAGCCCCAGCATTTT.

The chain recombines TRBV6-1 with TRBJ2-5, with D perhaps matching TRBD1 or TRBD2 (6 bases each). Per the germline V gene, CDR1 is MNHNS and CDR2 is SASEGT. CDR3 size: 14 residues. V gave up 7 bases and J gave up 7 bases, with 19 bases separating them. The CDR3 coding sequence is TGTGCCAGCACCACAGGTCGGGGGCTGGGGACCCAGTACTTC. Translating gives CASTTGRGLGTQYF.

The V call is TRBV29-1, the J call TRBJ2-1; possibly TRBD2 for D (5 bases). V gave up 6 bases and J gave up 13 bases, with 13 bases separating them. This CDR3 has 10 amino acids. Germline loops: CDR1 SQVTM, CDR2 ANQGSEA. As DNA, the CDR3 is TGCAGCGTCGTACGGACTGTTCAGTTCTTC. Amino acid sequence: CSVVRTVQFF.

The chain combines TRBV18 with TRBJ2-5; 11 bases fit TRBD2. The CDR3 consists of 15 residues. V gave up 1 base and J gave up 3 bases; unmatched junction bases: 1. Germline CDR1 and CDR2: KGHSH and LQKENI. The CDR3 bases are TGTGCCAGCTCACCACAACTAGCGGGGGAAGAGACCCAGTACTTC. As protein: CASSPQLAGEETQYF.

The V and J genes are TRBV27 and TRBJ2-1; TRBD1 agrees at 7 bases. CDR1 is MNHEY and CDR2 is SMNVEV in the germline V gene (reference sequence). The V and J ends lost 4 bases and 6 bases, in that order; junction bases with no gene match: 9. CDR3 size: 15 residues. The CDR3 protein is CASSYSRQGSNEQFF. CDR3 in DNA: TGTGCCAGCAGTTACTCCCGACAGGGAAGCAATGAGCAGTTCTTC.

This clone was counted a single time. The rearrangement uses TRBV6-5 and TRBJ1-3, with TRBD1 as a possible D gene (6 bases). The CDR3 is 16 amino acids. CDR1 is MNHEY and CDR2 is SVGAGI in the germline V gene. The V and J ends lost 2 bases and 0 bases respectively, with 11 bases between them. DNA for the CDR3: TGTGCCAGCAGTTACCAGACAGGCATCTCTGGAAACACCATATATTTT. Protein sequence: CASSYQTGISGNTIYF.

The rearrangement links TRBV7-2 to TRBJ2-5; D is ambiguous. The CDR3 totals 13 residues. The germline CDR1 and CDR2 sequences are SGHTA and FQGNSA. Trimming shortened V by 3 bases and J by 4 bases, and 9 bases separated the two germline ends. The CDR3 reads CASSFVGIETQYF. CDR3 sequence (DNA): TGTGCCAGCAGCTTCGTCGGAATAGAGACCCAGTACTTC.

This sequence joins TRBV11-2 and TRBJ1-3, with D unresolved. Germline V gives CDR1 SGHAT, CDR2 FQNNGV. The V gene lost 1 base and the J gene lost 2 bases, with 12 bases spanning the gap. The CDR3 runs to 16 residues. The CDR3 nucleotides are TGTGCCAGCAGCTTAGTTCTAGGTGGGACTGGAAACACCATATATTTT. As protein: CASSLVLGGTGNTIYF.

This chain links TRBV14 with TRBJ2-2, with a tentative D call TRBD2 (5 bases). The V gene lost 2 bases and the J gene lost 1 base, with 14 bases spanning the gap. Germline CDR1 reads SGHDN; CDR2 reads FVKESK. This CDR3 region has 17 residues. The CDR3 protein is CASSQFFQRRNTGELFF. Written as DNA, the CDR3 is TGTGCCAGCAGCCAATTTTTCCAGCGGAGGAACACCGGGGAGCTGTTTTTT.

This chain connects TRBV28 to TRBJ2-7, with 7 bases identical to TRBD1. The CDR3 runs 14 residues. Per germline, CDR1 MDHEN and CDR2 SYDVKM. Trimming removed 6 bases from V and 3 bases from J; junction bases left unmatched: 8. The chain's CDR3 is CASRETGPGYEQYF. The CDR3 DNA sequence: TGTGCCAGCAGGGAGACAGGGCCAGGCTACGAGCAGTACTTC. The variable domain in full, with the rest retrieved from reference TRBV28 and TRBJ2-7, is DVKVTQSSRYLVKRTGEKVFLECVQDMDHENMFWYRQDPGLGLRLIYFSYDVKMKEKGDIPEGYSVSREKKERFSLILESASTNQTSMYLCASRETGPGYEQYFGPGTRLTVT.

The chain uses TRBV2 and TRBJ2-1; tentative D call: TRBD1 (5 bases). Trimming removed 3 bases from V and 7 bases from J, with 10 bases in between. The CDR3 consists of 13 residues. Germline lookup yields CDR1 SNHLY and CDR2 FYNNEI. The CDR3 loop reads CASSETRVNEQFF. As DNA, the CDR3 is TGTGCCAGCAGTGAGACCAGGGTGAATGAGCAGTTCTTC.

A few counts support this clone. The chain is built from TRBV6-1 and TRBJ1-1; TRBD1 matches 9 bases. The germline V gene encodes CDR1 MNHNS and CDR2 SASEGT. The V gene end was trimmed by 5 bases and the J gene end by 0 bases; junction bases not matched to a gene: 4. This CDR3 spans 15 amino acids. The CDR3 loop reads CASSRTGVMNTEAFF. The CDR3 DNA reads as TGTGCCAGCAGTCGGACAGGGGTCATGAACACTGAAGCTTTCTTT.

V usage is TRBV5-1 and J usage is TRBJ1-1; possibly TRBD1 for D (5 bases). CDR1 and CDR2 from the germline V gene are SGHRS and YFSETQ. V was shortened by 1 base and J by 6 bases, with 13 bases between the two germline ends. CDR3 size: 14 residues. Here the CDR3 DNA reads TGCGCCAGCAGCTTGTTCGGGGCAGGAGCTGAAGCTTTCTTT. It codes for CASSLFGAGAEAFF.

V gene TRBV5-1 combines with J gene TRBJ2-5; D ambiguous. This CDR3 is 13 amino acids long. V lost 0 bases and J lost 3, with 6 bases in between. CDR1 is SGHRS, CDR2 YFSETQ, per germline. In DNA form, the CDR3 reads TGCGCCAGCAGCTTGGATGGGGAAGAGACCCAGTACTTC. As protein: CASSLDGEETQYF.

This clone showed up just once. This chain joins TRBV18 and TRBJ2-5; TRBD1 agrees at 7 bases. CDR3 length: 15 residues. Looked up from germline, CDR1 is KGHSH and CDR2 is LQKENI. V was clipped by 4 bases and J by 1 base; unmatched bases: 6. DNA for the CDR3: TGTGCCAGCTCACTCCGGACAGGAAGCCAAGAGACCCAGTACTTC. The encoded protein is CASSLRTGSQETQYF.

The genes are TRBV2 and TRBJ2-7; tentatively, D is TRBD2 (5 bases). Germline V gene sequence: CDR1 SNHLY, CDR2 FYNNEI. V dropped 6 bases and J dropped 6 bases, with 12 bases sitting between them. This CDR3 has 12 residues. The CDR3 bases are TGTGCCAGCAGGGAGGCATTCCTCGAGCAGTACTTC. The encoded protein is CASREAFLEQYF.

The chain recombines TRBV27 with TRBJ2-1; 8 bases map to TRBD1. V was pared by 6 bases and J by 7 bases, with 11 bases of the junction left unmatched. Germline V gene data show CDR1 as MNHEY and CDR2 as SMNVEV (reference sequence). The CDR3 runs to 15 residues. Written as DNA, the CDR3 is TGTGCCAGCAGCCCAGGGGGCCGACTGGGAAATGAGCAGTTCTTC. It yields the protein CASSPGGRLGNEQFF.

The V and J genes are TRBV7-2 and TRBJ2-5; D is uncertain. The CDR3 spans 15 residues. From germline, CDR1 is SGHTA and CDR2 FQGNSA. The V gene lost 2 bases and the J gene lost 2 bases, with 12 bases spanning the gap. For the CDR3, the DNA is TGTGCCAGCAGCTTAACGGCATTGAGACAAGAGACCCAGTACTTC. It specifies CASSLTALRQETQYF. The variable domain in full, completed from reference TRBV7-2 and TRBJ2-5, reads GAGVSQSPSNKVTEKGKDVELRCDPISGHTALYWYRQSLGQGLEFLIYFQGNSAPDKSGLPSDRFSAERTGGSVSTLTIQRTQQEDSAVYLCASSLTALRQETQYFGPGTRLLVL.